This entry features one T cell receptor beta chain sequence. The data derive from a study of blood T cell repertoires in COVID-19. Methods used by the authors: Amplification with reference gene primers provided the estimates of nucleated cell counts. Clones were read by immunoSEQ multiplex PCR, and TCRdb kept only the in-frame ones, dropping some. V, J and clone size are those of that table, while D and trimming were read from the DNA. This table has more than 60,000 clones, 82% appearing once. The CDR3 has 16 amino acids. Germline lookup yields CDR1 SEHNR and CDR2 FQNEAQ (reference sequence). V lost 0 bases, J lost 2 bases, and 11 bases lay in between.

This TCR derives from a man aged 55 to 70 with acute or convalescent COVID-19. Input material: peripheral blood. This sequence joins TRBV7-9 and TRBJ1-3; no definite D call. Written as DNA, the CDR3 is TGTGCCAGCAGCTTAGCTGCTTCAGTTCCTGGAAACACCATATATTTT. This codes for CASSLAASVPGNTIYF.